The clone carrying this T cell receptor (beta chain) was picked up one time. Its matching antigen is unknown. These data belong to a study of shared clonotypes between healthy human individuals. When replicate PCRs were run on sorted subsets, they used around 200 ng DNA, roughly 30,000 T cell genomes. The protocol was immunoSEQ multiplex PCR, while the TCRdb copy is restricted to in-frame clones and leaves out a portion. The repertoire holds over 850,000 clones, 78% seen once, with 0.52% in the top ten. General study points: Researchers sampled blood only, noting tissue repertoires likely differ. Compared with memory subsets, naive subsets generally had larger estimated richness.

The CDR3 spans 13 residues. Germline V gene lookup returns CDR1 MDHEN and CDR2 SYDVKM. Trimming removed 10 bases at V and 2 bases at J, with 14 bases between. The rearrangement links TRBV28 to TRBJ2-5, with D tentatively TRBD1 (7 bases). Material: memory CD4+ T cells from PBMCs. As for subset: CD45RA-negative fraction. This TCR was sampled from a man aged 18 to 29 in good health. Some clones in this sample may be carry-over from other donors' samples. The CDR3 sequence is CATRRGRQETQYF. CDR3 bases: TGTGCCACCCGGAGGGGGCGGCAAGAGACCCAGTACTTC.